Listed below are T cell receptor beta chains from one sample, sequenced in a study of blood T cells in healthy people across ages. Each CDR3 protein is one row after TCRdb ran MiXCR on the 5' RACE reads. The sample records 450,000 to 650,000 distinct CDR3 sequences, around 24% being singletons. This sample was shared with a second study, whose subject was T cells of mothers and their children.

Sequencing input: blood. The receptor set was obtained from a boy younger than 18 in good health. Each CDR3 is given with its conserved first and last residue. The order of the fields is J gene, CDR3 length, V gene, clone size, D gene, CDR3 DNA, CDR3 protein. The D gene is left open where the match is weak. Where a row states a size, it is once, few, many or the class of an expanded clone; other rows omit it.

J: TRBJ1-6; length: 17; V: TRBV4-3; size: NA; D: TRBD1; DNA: TGCGCCAGCAGCCAGGACCGGGACAGGGGACCAAATTCACCCCTCCACTTT; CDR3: CASSQDRDRGPNSPLHF
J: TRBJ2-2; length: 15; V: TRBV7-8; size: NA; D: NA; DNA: TGTGCCAGCAGGACACCGGGACAGAACACCGGGGAGCTGTTTTTT; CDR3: CASRTPGQNTGELFF
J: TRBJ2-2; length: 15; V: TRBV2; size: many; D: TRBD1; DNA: TGTGCCAGCAGTGACGGACAGGGCAGGGCCGGGGAGCTGTTTTTT; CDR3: CASSDGQGRAGELFF
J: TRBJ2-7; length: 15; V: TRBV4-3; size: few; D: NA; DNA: TGCGCCAGCAGCCAGGACACAGGGCTCACCTACGAGCAGTACTTC; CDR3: CASSQDTGLTYEQYF
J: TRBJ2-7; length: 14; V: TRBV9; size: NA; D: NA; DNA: TGTGCCAGCAGCGAGGGAGGTAGCCTCAACGGGCAGTACTTC; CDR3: CASSEGGSLNGQYF
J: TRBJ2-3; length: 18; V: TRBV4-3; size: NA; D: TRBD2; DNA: TGCGCCAGCAGCCAAGATGGTTGGGTAGCGGGGGGCACAGATACGCAGTATTTT; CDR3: CASSQDGWVAGGTDTQYF
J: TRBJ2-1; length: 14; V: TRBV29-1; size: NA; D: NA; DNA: TGCAGCGTTGTTACAAGGGGAACCTACAATGAGCAGTTCTTC; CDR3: CSVVTRGTYNEQFF
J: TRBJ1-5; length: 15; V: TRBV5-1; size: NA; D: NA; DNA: TGCGCCAGCAGCTTGCTGGGGGAAGGCAATCAGCCCCAGCATTTT; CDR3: CASSLLGEGNQPQHF
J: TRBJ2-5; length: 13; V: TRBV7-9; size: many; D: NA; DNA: TGTGCCAGCAGCTTTATTTCAGAAGAGACCCAGTACTTC; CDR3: CASSFISEETQYF
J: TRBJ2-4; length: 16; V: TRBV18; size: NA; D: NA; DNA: TGTGCCAGCTCACCACCGGCAGAAATAGCCAAAAACATTCAGTACTTC; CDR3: CASSPPAEIAKNIQYF
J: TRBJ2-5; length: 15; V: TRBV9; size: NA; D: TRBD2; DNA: TGTGCCAGCAGCGTAGGTTGGCGGGGGGGCGAGACCCAGTACTTC; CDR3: CASSVGWRGGETQYF
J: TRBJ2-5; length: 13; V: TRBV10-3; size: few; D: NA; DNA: TGTGCCATCAGTGAGTCAGGGGACGAGACCCAGTACTTC; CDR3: CAISESGDETQYF
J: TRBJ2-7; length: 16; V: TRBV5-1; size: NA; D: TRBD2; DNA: TGCGCCAGCAGCTTGGAGGTAGCGGGAGGTTTCTACGAGCAGTACTTC; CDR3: CASSLEVAGGFYEQYF
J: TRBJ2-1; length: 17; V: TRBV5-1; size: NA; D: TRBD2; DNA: TGCGCCAGCAGCTTACTTACGCCTAGCGGGTCCTACAATGAGCAGTTCTTC; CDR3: CASSLLTPSGSYNEQFF
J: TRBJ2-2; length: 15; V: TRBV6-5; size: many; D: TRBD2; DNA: TGTGCCAGCAGCTTGACTAGCGGTCGTGCCGGGGAGCTGTTTTTT; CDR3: CASSLTSGRAGELFF
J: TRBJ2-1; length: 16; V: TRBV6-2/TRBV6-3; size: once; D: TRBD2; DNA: TGTGCCAGCGAACCGATGCCGAAGCGGGATTCTCACGAGCAGTTCTTC; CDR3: CASEPMPKRDSHEQFF
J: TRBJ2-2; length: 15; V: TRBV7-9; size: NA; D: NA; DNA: TGTTCCAGCAGGCCAGTCTCGATTAGGACCGGGGAGCTGTTTTTT; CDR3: CSSRPVSIRTGELFF
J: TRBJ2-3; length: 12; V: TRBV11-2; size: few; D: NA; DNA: TGTGCCAGCAGCTCCCAGTCAGATACGCAGTATTTT; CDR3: CASSSQSDTQYF
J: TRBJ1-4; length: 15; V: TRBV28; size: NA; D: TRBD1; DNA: TGTGCCAGCAGTACTCGACAGGGGGCGGATGAAAAACTGTTTTTT; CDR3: CASSTRQGADEKLFF
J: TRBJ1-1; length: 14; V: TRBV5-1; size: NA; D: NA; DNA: TGCGCCTGCAGCTTGGAGTGGGGTAACACTGAAGCTTTCTTT; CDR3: CACSLEWGNTEAFF
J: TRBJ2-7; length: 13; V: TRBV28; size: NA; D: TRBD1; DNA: TGTGCCAGCAGTCCCGAGGACAGGCACGAGCAGTACTTC; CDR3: CASSPEDRHEQYF
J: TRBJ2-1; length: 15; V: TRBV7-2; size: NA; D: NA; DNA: TGTGCCAGCAGCAAATCACCGGGCGGTGGGGGCGAGCAGTATTTC; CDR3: CASSKSPGGGGEQYF
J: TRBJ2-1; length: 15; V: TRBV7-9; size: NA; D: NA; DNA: TGTGCCAGCAGCTTAACCGATGGAGCCTACAATGAGCAGTTCTTC; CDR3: CASSLTDGAYNEQFF
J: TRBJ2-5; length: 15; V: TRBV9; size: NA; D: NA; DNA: TGTGCCAGCAGCGTAGAGGCAGGGGGAGGAGAGACCCAGTACTTC; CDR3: CASSVEAGGGETQYF
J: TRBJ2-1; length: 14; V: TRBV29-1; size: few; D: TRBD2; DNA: TGCAGCGTTGAACTTCGACTAGCGCTGGTTGAGCAGTTCTTC; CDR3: CSVELRLALVEQFF
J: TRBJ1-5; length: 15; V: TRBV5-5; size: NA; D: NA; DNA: TGTGCCAGCAGCGCGAGGGGTGGGAGCAATCAGCCCCAGCATTTT; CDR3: CASSARGGSNQPQHF
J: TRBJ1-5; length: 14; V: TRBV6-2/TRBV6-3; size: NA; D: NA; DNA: TGTGCCAGCACCCCCGACAAATGGGATCAGCCCCAGCATTTT; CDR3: CASTPDKWDQPQHF
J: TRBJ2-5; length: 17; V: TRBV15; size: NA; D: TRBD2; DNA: TGTGCCACCAGCAGAGTATTCCTAGCGGGGGGCCAAGAGACCCAGTACTTC; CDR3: CATSRVFLAGGQETQYF
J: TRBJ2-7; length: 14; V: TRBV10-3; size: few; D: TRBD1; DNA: TGTGCCATCAGTAGAGGGACAGGGATCTACGAGCAGTACTTC; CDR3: CAISRGTGIYEQYF
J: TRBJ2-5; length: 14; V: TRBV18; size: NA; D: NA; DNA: TGTGCCAGCTCACAGGGACATCTCCAAGAGACCCAGTACTTC; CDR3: CASSQGHLQETQYF
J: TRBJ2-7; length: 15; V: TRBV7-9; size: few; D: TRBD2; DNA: TGTGCCAGCAGCCCCGCTAGCGGGGTTACCTACGAGCAGTACTTC; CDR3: CASSPASGVTYEQYF
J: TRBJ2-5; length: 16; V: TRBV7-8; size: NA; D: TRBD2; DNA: TGTGCCAGCAGCGCCCGACTAGCGGGGGTGTCGGAGACCCAGTACTTC; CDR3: CASSARLAGVSETQYF
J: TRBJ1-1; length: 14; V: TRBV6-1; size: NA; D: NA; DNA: TGTGCCAGCAAGCAACCCGGGCGAAACACTGAAGCTTTCTTT; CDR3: CASKQPGRNTEAFF
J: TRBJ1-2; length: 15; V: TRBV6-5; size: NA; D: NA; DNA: TGTGCCAGCAGTCCCCAGGGGACGGCTAACTATGGCTACACCTTC; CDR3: CASSPQGTANYGYTF
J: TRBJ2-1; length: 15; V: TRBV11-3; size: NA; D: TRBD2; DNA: TGTGCCAGCAGCGAGACTAGCGGGGGGCACAATGAGCAGTTCTTC; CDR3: CASSETSGGHNEQFF
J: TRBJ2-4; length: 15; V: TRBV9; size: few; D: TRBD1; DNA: TGTGCCAGCAGCCCACGACAGGGGGCAGGAAACATTCAGTACTTC; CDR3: CASSPRQGAGNIQYF
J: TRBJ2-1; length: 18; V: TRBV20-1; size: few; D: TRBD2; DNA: TGCAGTGCTAGTGGTTCTGGACTAGCGGGGGGAGCCTACAATGAGCAGTTCTTC; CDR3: CSASGSGLAGGAYNEQFF
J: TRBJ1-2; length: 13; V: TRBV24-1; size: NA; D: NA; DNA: TGTGCCACCAGAAATGGGTCCTACTATGGCTACACCTTC; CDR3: CATRNGSYYGYTF
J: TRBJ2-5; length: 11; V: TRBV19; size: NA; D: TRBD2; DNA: TGTGCCAGTGTAGCGGGGGCCGGATTGGTCTTC; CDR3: CASVAGAGLVF
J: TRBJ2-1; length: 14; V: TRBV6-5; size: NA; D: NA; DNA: TGTGCCAGCAAGATTAGGTGGGGGCTCAATGAGCAGTTCTTC; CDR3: CASKIRWGLNEQFF
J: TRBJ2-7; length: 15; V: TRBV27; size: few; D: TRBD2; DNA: TGTGCCAGCAGTTTCGGAGCGGGGTTGACCTACGAGCAGTACTTC; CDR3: CASSFGAGLTYEQYF
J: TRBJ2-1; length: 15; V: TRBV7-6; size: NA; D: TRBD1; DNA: TGTGCCAGCAGCTTAGACAGGGGCTCCAACAATGAGCAGTTCTTC; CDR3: CASSLDRGSNNEQFF
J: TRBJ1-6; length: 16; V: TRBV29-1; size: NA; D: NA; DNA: TGCAGCGATGGGGCTTTTAGGATGATCAATAATTCACCCCTCCACTTT; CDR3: CSDGAFRMINNSPLHF
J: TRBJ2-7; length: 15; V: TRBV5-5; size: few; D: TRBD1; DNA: TGTGCCAGCAGCAAAACCGGGACAGGGATCTACGAGCAGTACTTC; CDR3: CASSKTGTGIYEQYF
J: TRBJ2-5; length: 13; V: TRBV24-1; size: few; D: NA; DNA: TGTGCCACCAGTCCCGGGGTTGGAGAGACCCAGTACTTC; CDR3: CATSPGVGETQYF
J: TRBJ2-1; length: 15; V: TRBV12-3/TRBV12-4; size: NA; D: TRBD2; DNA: TGTGCCAGCAGTGGGGGACTAGCGGGAGGGCCACAGCAGTTCTTC; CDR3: CASSGGLAGGPQQFF
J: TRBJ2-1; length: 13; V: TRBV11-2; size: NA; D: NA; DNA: TGTGCCAGCAGCTCCGGGATCAGCTATGAGCAGTTCTTC; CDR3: CASSSGISYEQFF
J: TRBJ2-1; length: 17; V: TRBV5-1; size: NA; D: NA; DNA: TGCGCCAGCAGAATAAAACACTTTCTCTACTCCTACAATGAGCAGTTCTTC; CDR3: CASRIKHFLYSYNEQFF
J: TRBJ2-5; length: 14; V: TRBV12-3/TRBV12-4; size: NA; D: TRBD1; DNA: TGTGCCAGCAGTTGGACAGGGGCCCAAGAGACCCAGTACTTC; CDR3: CASSWTGAQETQYF
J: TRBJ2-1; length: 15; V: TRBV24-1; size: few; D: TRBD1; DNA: TGTGCCACCAGTGACTACGGCCAGGGGGTTCGGGAGCAGTTCTTC; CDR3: CATSDYGQGVREQFF
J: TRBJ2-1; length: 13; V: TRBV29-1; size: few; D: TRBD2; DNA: TGCAGCGTTGTCCGCTCGGGAGGCAATGAGCAGTTCTTC; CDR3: CSVVRSGGNEQFF
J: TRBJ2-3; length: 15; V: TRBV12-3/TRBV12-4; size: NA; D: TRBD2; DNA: TGTGCCAGCAGTTTGAGTAGCGGGAGGGTAGATACGCAGTATTTT; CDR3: CASSLSSGRVDTQYF
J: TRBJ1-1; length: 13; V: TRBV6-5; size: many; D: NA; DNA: TGTGCCAGCAGTTACGGGGGGAACACTGAAGCTTTCTTT; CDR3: CASSYGGNTEAFF
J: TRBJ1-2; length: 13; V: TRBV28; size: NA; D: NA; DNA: TGTGCCACCAAGTATACGGGGACTTATGGCTACACCTTC; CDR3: CATKYTGTYGYTF
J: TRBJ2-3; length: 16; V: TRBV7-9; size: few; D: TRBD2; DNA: TGTGCCAGCAGCTTTTCCGGGACTAGCAGTCAGGATACGCAGTATTTT; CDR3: CASSFSGTSSQDTQYF
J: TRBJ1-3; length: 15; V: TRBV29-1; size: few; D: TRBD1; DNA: TGCAGCGTTGAAGGAGGGGGCTACTCTGGAAACACCATATATTTT; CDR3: CSVEGGGYSGNTIYF